This TCR beta chain is from a study of vaccination and CD4 T cells after COVID-19. Study at large: Post-vaccine sample collection happened at a median of approximately 77 days after dose two, ranging 14 to 241.

The Oncomine TCR Beta short-read assay sequenced DNA from cultured CD4+ T cells. TCRdb called the PCR reads again in MiXCR, with one record for every CDR3 protein. This table has 17,000 or so distinct CDR3 sequences, around three fifths appearing once. Findings and caveats of the study: SARS-CoV-2-reactive clonotypes showed a nonsignificant median rise from roughly 21 to 40.

Treatment of the sample: roughly 10-day PBMC culture with coronavirus spike peptide pools or control peptides (ViraFEST assay). The CDR3 totals 16 residues. With 10 bases clipped from V and 0 bases from J, the junction kept 7 bases outside the gene matches. CDR1 SNHLY and CDR2 FYNNEI come from the germline V gene. A note on this clonotype: What it recognizes is unknown.

The chain is built from TRBV2 and TRBJ2-3, with 13 bases matching TRBD2. The source of this sequence is a human donor who had recovered from COVID-19. The sample consisted of CD4+ T cells from blood, cultured in vitro. The CDR3 is CATIPGLAGSTDTQYF. The CDR3 DNA reads TGTGCCACCATACCGGGACTAGCGGGGAGCACAGATACGCAGTATTTT. The full variable domain, its missing parts supplied by reference TRBV2 and TRBJ2-3, is EPEVTQTPSHQVTQMGQEVILRCVPISNHLYFYWYRQILGQKVEFLVSFYNNEISEKSEIFDDQFSVERPDGSNFTLKIRSTKLEDSAMYFCATIPGLAGSTDTQYFGPGTRLTVL.